This TCR beta chain appears in the sequencing data of a study of CD8 T cells in Susac syndrome. As concerns this clonotype: Antigen unknown.

Reverse transcription used roughly 0.5 to 1 ug RNA and random hexamers. Across 54 Vbeta and 13 Jbeta, immunoSEQ multiplex PCR amplified TCR beta CDR3. TCRdb fed the immunoSEQ multiplex PCR reads into MiXCR, producing one record per CDR3 protein. The sample consists of approximately 220,000 distinct CDR3 sequences, 92% of them appearing once. This CDR3 comprises 13 residues. The V gene lost 6 bases and the J gene lost 0 bases, with 7 bases spanning the gap. Germline V CDR1 and CDR2: SEHNR, FQNEAQ (reference sequence). Negative isolation yielded the CD8+ and CD4+ T cells, while FACS enriched the TEMRA cells. Notes on the study in general: The study's TCR sequencing and HLA analysis drew on a certain number of individuals. That number was acknowledged as relatively small.

Sequencing was performed on CD8+ T cells from PBMCs. This TCR derives from a human donor with multiple sclerosis. The chain links TRBV7-9 to TRBJ2-3; no clear D. The CDR3 sequence: CASRPDSTDTQYF. CDR3 coding DNA: TGTGCCAGCAGGCCCGACAGCACAGATACGCAGTATTTT. Based on the CDR3 plus reference TRBV7-9 and TRBJ2-3, the full variable domain is DTGVSQNPRHKITKRGQNVTFRCDPISEHNRLYWYRQTLGQGPEFLTYFQNEAQLEKSRLLSDRFSAERPKGSFSTLEIQRTEQGDSAMYLCASRPDSTDTQYFGPGTRLTVL.